Following are 8 T cell receptor beta chains from one sample sequenced in a study of T-cell memory formation after mild COVID-19. TCRdb re-derived calls from the 5' RACE reads in MiXCR, one entry per CDR3 protein. The repertoire includes roughly 200,000 distinct CDR3 sequences, 9.5% of them detected once, and roughly 4% sits in the top ten. The specimen was PBMCs or a T cell subset sorted from them (not recorded which). All receptors derive from a man in his late teens or twenties who had mild COVID-19 (a few samples of this study predate the infection). Cell type and time point are not known.

This clonotype has just a few counts. The V gene is TRBV15, the J gene TRBJ2-7, with 7 bases matching TRBD1. Germline V gene lookup returns CDR1 LNHNV and CDR2 YYDKDF (reference sequence). CDR3 size: 15 residues. The V segment lost 0 bases and the J segment 3 bases; nucleotides outside the gene matches: 5. The DNA of the CDR3 is TGTGCCACCAGCAGAGACTTGACAGGGTACTACGAGCAGTACTTC. Protein sequence: CATSRDLTGYYEQYF.

This clonotype appeared a few times. The V call is TRBV7-8, the J call TRBJ2-2; no clear D. V shed 6 bases and J shed 4 bases, with 9 bases lying between them. CDR3 length equals 13 residues. CDR1 is SGHVS, CDR2 FQNEAQ, per germline. DNA of the CDR3: TGTGCCAGCAGACAAGTCGGCACCGGGGAGCTGTTTTTT. It translates to CASRQVGTGELFF.

This clonotype was counted only a few times. This chain links TRBV4-3 with TRBJ1-2, with 7 positions matching TRBD1. The V segment lost 3 bases and the J segment 4 bases; nucleotides outside the gene matches: 14. The CDR3 extends over 17 amino acids. Germline V gives CDR1 LGHNA, CDR2 YSLEER. The DNA of the CDR3 is TGCGCCAGCAGCCACGCCAAGGGACAGACCTACAGCTATGGCTACACCTTC. This sequence encodes CASSHAKGQTYSYGYTF.

This clonotype was seen only a few times. This rearrangement joins TRBV19 to TRBJ1-5; 7 positions agree with TRBD1. The length of the CDR3 is 15 residues. V shed 5 bases and J 4 bases; nucleotides not matched to a gene: 8. From germline, CDR1 is LNHDA and CDR2 SQIVND (reference sequence). This CDR3 reads CASSGSSGGNQPQHF. CDR3 in DNA: TGTGCCAGTAGTGGATCGTCAGGGGGAAATCAGCCCCAGCATTTT.

The chain combines TRBV7-6 with TRBJ2-7; 9 positions match TRBD2. In germline, CDR1 is SGHVS, CDR2 FNYEAQ. Unmatched junction bases numbered 9, after V lost 0 bases and J lost 6 bases. This CDR3 region has 16 residues. The CDR3 is CASSLAGTSRWAEQYF. As DNA, the CDR3 is TGTGCCAGCAGCTTAGCGGGGACTAGCAGATGGGCCGAGCAGTACTTC. Full variable domain (outside the CDR3, taken from reference TRBV7-6 and TRBJ2-7): GAGVSQSPRYKVTKRGQDVALRCDPISGHVSLYWYRQALGQGPEFLTYFNYEAQQDKSGLPNDRFSAERPEGSISTLTIQRTEQRDSAMYRCASSLAGTSRWAEQYFGPGTRLTVT.

The rearrangement links TRBV4-1 to TRBJ2-3; D is unclear. The CDR3 consists of 14 residues. Trimming took 1 base from V and 3 from J, leaving 8 bases between them. The germline gives CDR1 MGHRA, CDR2 YSYEKL. CDR3 sequence reads: CASSQARRTDTQYF. CDR3 coding DNA: TGCGCCAGCAGCCAAGCTCGCAGGACAGATACGCAGTATTTT.

The rearrangement joins TRBV7-2 to TRBJ2-1; D might be TRBD1 (6 bases). V lost 0 bases and J 13 bases, leaving 13 bases between the germline ends. The CDR3 is 13 amino acids. Germline CDR1 is SGHTA and CDR2 is FQGNSA. CDR3 amino acids: CASSLALDRHQFF. DNA of the CDR3: TGTGCCAGCAGCTTAGCGCTAGACAGGCACCAGTTCTTC.

The chain combines TRBV5-1 with TRBJ2-2; 8 bases are a match to TRBD2. This CDR3 has 15 amino acids. The trim removed 0 bases at V and 6 bases at J, leaving 4 bases unmatched. From germline, CDR1 is SGHRS and CDR2 YFSETQ. Written as DNA, the CDR3 is TGCGCCAGCAGCTTGGATTACGGGGGGGCCGGGGAGCTGTTTTTT. Translated: CASSLDYGGAGELFF.